These T cell receptor beta chains were read from a single sample in a study of shared clonotypes between healthy human individuals. The table came from immunoSEQ multiplex PCR; TCRdb's copy has only in-frame clones and leaves some out. Of under 1,900,000 clones detected, around 98.5% appear once; the ten largest clones hold around 0.33%. The sample was naive CD4+ T cells sorted from blood. The receptors originated from a young man in good health. Both conserved end residues are part of each CDR3. The D gene is left open where the match is weak. For some rows the clone size is stated as once, few or many, or as a class when expanded; others skip it.

V gene	D gene	clone size	J gene	CDR3 protein	CDR3 DNA
TRBV6-1	-	-	TRBJ1-2	CASIPPKAANYGYTF	TGTGCCAGCATCCCCCCCAAGGCAGCAAACTATGGCTACACCTTC
TRBV18	TRBD1	once	TRBJ2-1	CASSHSGQGDWNEQFF	TGTGCCAGCTCACACTCGGGACAGGGGGATTGGAATGAGCAGTTCTTC
TRBV5-1	TRBD2	-	TRBJ2-7	CASSARLMQRDSYEQYF	TGCGCCAGCAGCGCCCGACTGATGCAGCGGGATTCTTACGAGCAGTACTTC
TRBV7-8	TRBD2	-	TRBJ2-7	CASSGAREGFYEQYF	TGTGCCAGCAGTGGGGCGCGGGAGGGATTTTACGAGCAGTACTTC
TRBV5-6	-	-	TRBJ2-7	CASSLGLETYEQYF	TGTGCCAGCAGCTTGGGACTAGAGACCTACGAGCAGTACTTC
TRBV18	-	-	TRBJ1-5	CASSPLKGSWPQHF	TGTGCCAGCTCACCACTTAAAGGATCTTGGCCCCAGCATTTT
TRBV5-1	TRBD2	-	TRBJ2-5	CASNRAGVQETQYF	TGCGCCAGCAACCGGGCGGGGGTCCAAGAGACCCAGTACTTC
TRBV4-1	TRBD1	-	TRBJ2-5	CASSQGGTGSRRLETQYF	TGCGCCAGCAGCCAAGGTGGGACAGGGTCCCGTAGACTAGAGACCCAGTACTTC
TRBV14	-	-	TRBJ2-7	CASSHPGTYEQYF	TGTGCCAGCAGCCATCCCGGAACCTACGAGCAGTACTTC
TRBV7-9	TRBD2	once	TRBJ2-3	CASSLVKRGVLHSTDTQYF	TGTGCCAGCAGCTTAGTAAAGCGGGGGGTCCTCCATAGCACAGATACGCAGTATTTT
TRBV18	TRBD1	-	TRBJ2-1	CASSPRQGSYNEQFF	TGTGCCAGCTCACCACGACAGGGCTCCTACAATGAGCAGTTCTTC
TRBV15	-	-	TRBJ2-7	CATSRVADSYEQYF	TGTGCCACCAGCAGAGTGGCGGATTCCTACGAGCAGTACTTC
TRBV25-1	-	-	TRBJ2-2	CASSELEGARTGELFF	TGTGCCAGCAGTGAATTGGAGGGAGCGAGGACCGGGGAGCTGTTTTTT
TRBV2	-	-	TRBJ2-1	CASTPGWGSYNEQFF	TGTGCCAGCACCCCCGGTTGGGGCTCCTACAATGAGCAGTTCTTC
TRBV9	-	-	TRBJ1-5	CASSPGRSRDQPQHF	TGTGCCAGCAGCCCCGGACGGAGTCGGGATCAGCCCCAGCATTTT
TRBV5-1	TRBD1	once	TRBJ2-5	CASSLEPGQGETQYF	TGCGCCAGCAGCCTGGAACCGGGACAGGGAGAGACCCAGTACTTC
TRBV19	TRBD2	-	TRBJ2-1	CASKSAQRGVNEQFF	TGTGCCAGTAAATCGGCCCAGCGGGGAGTTAATGAGCAGTTCTTC
TRBV9	-	-	TRBJ2-2	CASSVAGTQNTGELFF	TGTGCCAGCAGCGTAGCCGGGACACAAAACACCGGGGAGCTGTTTTTT
TRBV27	-	-	TRBJ1-2	CASSFTRGVANYGYTF	TGTGCCAGCAGTTTTACCCGAGGGGTAGCTAACTATGGCTACACCTTC
TRBV29-1	-	-	TRBJ1-3	CSVRQGVGNTIYF	TGCAGCGTCCGGCAAGGGGTCGGAAACACCATATATTTT
TRBV9	TRBD1	-	TRBJ2-6	CASSLRGLGANVLTF	TGTGCCAGCAGCCTCAGGGGGCTTGGGGCCAACGTCCTGACTTTC
TRBV19	-	-	TRBJ2-3	CASSLLATFTDTQYF	TGTGCCAGTAGTTTACTAGCCACCTTCACAGATACGCAGTATTTT
TRBV18	-	-	TRBJ2-5	CASSPLSGQGETQYF	TGTGCCAGCTCACCACTAAGTGGCCAGGGAGAGACCCAGTACTTC
TRBV7-2	TRBD1	-	TRBJ2-3	CASSLDRGLSDTQYF	TGTGCCAGCAGCTTAGACAGGGGGCTTTCCGATACGCAGTATTTT
TRBV18	-	-	TRBJ2-3	CASSPPAGTTDTQYF	TGTGCCAGCTCACCACCGGCCGGTACCACAGATACGCAGTATTTT
TRBV6-1	-	-	TRBJ2-7	CASIWTNYEQYF	TGTGCCAGCATTTGGACAAACTACGAGCAGTACTTC
TRBV5-4	TRBD2	-	TRBJ2-7	CASSLGAGGLSEQYF	TGTGCCAGCAGCTTGGGGGCGGGAGGGCTCAGCGAGCAGTACTTC
TRBV7-2	-	-	TRBJ2-3	CASRARVGDTQYF	TGTGCCAGCCGTGCGCGGGTTGGGGATACGCAGTATTTT
TRBV10-1	-	-	TRBJ2-1	CASSERDLSSYNEQFF	TGCGCCAGCAGTGAGCGGGACCTCAGCTCCTACAATGAGCAGTTCTTC
TRBV10-3	TRBD1	-	TRBJ1-2	CAISESLGQGQYYGYTF	TGTGCCATCAGTGAGTCTTTGGGACAGGGGCAGTACTATGGCTACACCTTC
TRBV5-4	-	-	TRBJ2-7	CASSWMESSYEQYF	TGTGCCAGCAGCTGGATGGAGAGTTCCTACGAGCAGTACTTC
TRBV7-9	-	-	TRBJ2-7	CASSSQGRYEQYF	TGTGCCAGCAGCTCACAGGGGAGGTACGAGCAGTACTTC
TRBV2	TRBD2	-	TRBJ2-7	CASTREGGRFGYEQYF	TGTGCCAGCACCCGGGAGGGGGGCAGGTTTGGCTACGAGCAGTACTTC